A single sample gave rise to the 4 T cell receptor beta chains below, sequenced in a study of human T cells and chemical hapten exposure. TCRdb processed the RACE reads anew with MiXCR; each CDR3 protein has one entry. The data hold some 59,000 distinct CDR3 sequences, with roughly 10% observed a single time. The time point denotes: pre-sensitization, week 0. Documented treatment: therapeutic diphenylcyclopropenone sensitization with weekly scalp DPC. This material consisted of whole blood, taken in connection with sensitization to the hapten diphenylcyclopropenone (DPC). The receptor set was obtained from a woman aged 40 to 49 with alopecia areata. Some clones in this sample may be carry-over from other donors' samples.

V is TRBV3-1 and J is TRBJ1-6; D might be TRBD1 (5 bases). The length of the CDR3 is 15 residues. Trimming removed 4 bases at V and 9 bases at J, with 16 bases between. Germline loops: CDR1 LGHDT, CDR2 YNNKEL (reference sequence). CDR3 region: CASSPRGGISSPLHF. CDR3 in DNA: TGTGCCAGCAGCCCGCGGGGGGGGATATCTTCACCCCTCCACTTT. The full variable domain, with the rest looked up from reference TRBV3-1 and TRBJ1-6, is DTAVSQTPKYLVTQMGNDKSIKCEQNLGHDTMYWYKQDSKKFLKIMFSYNNKELIINETVPNRFSPKSPDKAHLNLHINSLELGDSAVYFCASSPRGGISSPLHFGNGTRLTVT.

This clonotype was counted ten times or more. V and J are TRBV5-8 and TRBJ2-7; 9 bases agree with TRBD1. V lost 1 base, J lost 11 bases, and 4 bases stayed unmatched. This CDR3 spans 12 amino acids. Per the germline V gene, CDR1 is SGHTS and CDR2 is YDEGEE. The CDR3 DNA reads TGTGCCAGCAGCTTGATAGGACAGGGGAAGTACTTC. Translation gives CASSLIGQGKYF.

The rearrangement joins TRBV20-1 to TRBJ2-1, with 9 bases lining up with TRBD2. The CDR3 spans 15 residues. The V gene end was trimmed by 3 bases and the J gene end by 0 bases; junction bases not matched to a gene: 3. The germline V gene encodes CDR1 DFQATT and CDR2 SNEGSKA (reference sequence). CDR3 loop: CSARGGRVSYNEQFF. The CDR3 region has the DNA TGCAGTGCTAGGGGCGGGAGGGTCTCCTACAATGAGCAGTTCTTC.

This clonotype was detected a few times. The rearrangement joins TRBV7-2 to TRBJ1-5; 7 bases are shared with TRBD1. V gave up 3 bases and J gave up 0 bases; unmatched junction bases: 8. Germline-derived CDR1 and CDR2 are SGHTA and FQGNSA. This CDR3 is built from 17 residues. This CDR3 is CASSFSGGPYSNQPQHF. The DNA for the CDR3 is TGTGCCAGCAGCTTCTCAGGGGGACCGTATAGCAATCAGCCCCAGCATTTT.